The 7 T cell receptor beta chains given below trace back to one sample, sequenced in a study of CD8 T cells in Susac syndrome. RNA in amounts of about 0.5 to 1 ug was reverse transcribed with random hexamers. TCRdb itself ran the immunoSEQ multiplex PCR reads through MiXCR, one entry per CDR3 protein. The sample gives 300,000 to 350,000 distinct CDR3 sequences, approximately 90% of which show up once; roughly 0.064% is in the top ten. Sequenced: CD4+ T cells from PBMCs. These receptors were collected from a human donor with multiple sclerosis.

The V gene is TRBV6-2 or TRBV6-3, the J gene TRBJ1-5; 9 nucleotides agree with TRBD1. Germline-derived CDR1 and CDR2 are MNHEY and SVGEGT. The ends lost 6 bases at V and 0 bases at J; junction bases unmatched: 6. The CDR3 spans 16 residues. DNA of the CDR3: TGTGCCAGCAGCTCCTCGACAGGGGGTAGCAATCAGCCCCAGCATTTT. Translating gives CASSSSTGGSNQPQHF.

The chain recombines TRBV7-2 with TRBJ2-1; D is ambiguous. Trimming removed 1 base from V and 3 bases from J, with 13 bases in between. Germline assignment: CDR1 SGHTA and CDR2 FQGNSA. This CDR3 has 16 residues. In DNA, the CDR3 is TGTGCCAGCAGCTTAGTAACACGAGGTAGCTACAATGAGCAGTTCTTC. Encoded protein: CASSLVTRGSYNEQFF.

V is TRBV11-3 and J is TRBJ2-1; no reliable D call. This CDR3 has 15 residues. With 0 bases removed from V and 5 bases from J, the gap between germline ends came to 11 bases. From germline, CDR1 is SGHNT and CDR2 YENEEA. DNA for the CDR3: TGTGCCAGCAGCTTAGAGACCCAAGGAAACAATGAGCAGTTCTTC. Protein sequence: CASSLETQGNNEQFF. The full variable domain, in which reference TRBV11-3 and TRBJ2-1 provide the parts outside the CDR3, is EAGVVQSPRYKIIEKKQPVAFWCNPISGHNTLYWYLQNLGQGPELLIRYENEEAVDDSQLPKDRFSAERLKGVDSTLKIQPAELGDSAVYLCASSLETQGNNEQFFGPGTRLTVL.

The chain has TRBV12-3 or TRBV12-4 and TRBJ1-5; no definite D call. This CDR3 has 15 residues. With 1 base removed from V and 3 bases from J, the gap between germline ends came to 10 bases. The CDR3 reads CASSLGGAPNQPQHF. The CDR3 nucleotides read TGTGCCAGCAGTTTAGGCGGAGCTCCCAATCAGCCCCAGCATTTT.

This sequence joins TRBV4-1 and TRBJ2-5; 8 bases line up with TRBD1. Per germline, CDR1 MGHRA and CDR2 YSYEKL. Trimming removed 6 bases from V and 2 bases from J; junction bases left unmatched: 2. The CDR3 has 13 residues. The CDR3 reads CASRTGAQETQYF. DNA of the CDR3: TGCGCCAGCAGGACAGGGGCACAAGAGACCCAGTACTTC.

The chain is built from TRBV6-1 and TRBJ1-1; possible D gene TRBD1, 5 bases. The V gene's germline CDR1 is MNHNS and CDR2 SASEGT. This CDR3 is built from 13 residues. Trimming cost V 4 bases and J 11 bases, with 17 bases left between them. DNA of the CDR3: TGTGCCAGCAGTGCGGGGCCTACCGGAGGGGCTTTCTTT. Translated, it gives CASSAGPTGGAFF.

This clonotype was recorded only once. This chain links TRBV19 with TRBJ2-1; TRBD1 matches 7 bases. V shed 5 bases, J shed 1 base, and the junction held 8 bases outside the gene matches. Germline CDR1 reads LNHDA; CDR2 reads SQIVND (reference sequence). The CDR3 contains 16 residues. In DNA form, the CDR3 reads TGTGCCAGTAGTCCCGGGGACAGTGTATCCTACAATGAGCAGTTCTTC. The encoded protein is CASSPGDSVSYNEQFF.